These 32 T cell receptor beta chains share one sample of origin, sequenced in a study of regulatory T cells in long-lasting Graves disease. Researchers made TCR beta libraries by using iRepertoire HTBI primers and running Arm-PCR on CDR3 regions. TCRdb reprocessed the multiplex PCR reads with MiXCR, giving one entry per CDR3 protein. Of about 460,000 distinct CDR3 sequences in the sample, around a fifth were seen once. Regarding time point: persistent/refractory GD, antithyroid drugs over 5 years with positive TRAb. PBMC RNA served as the TCR library source. This specimen was peripheral blood mononuclear cells (PBMCs), taken when the disease was refractory, from a patient treated with antithyroid drugs. These receptor sequences come from a female donor with Graves disease.

This chain connects TRBV2 to TRBJ2-2, with 8 positions matching TRBD2. After removal of 4 bases from V and 6 bases from J, the junction contained 7 bases not matched to a gene. CDR1 is SNHLY, CDR2 FYNNEI, per germline. The CDR3 is 15 amino acids. The CDR3 region is CASSGTSSSAGELFF. The CDR3 bases are TGTGCCAGCAGTGGGACTAGCTCGAGCGCCGGGGAGCTGTTTTTT.

This clonotype was detected only a few times. The gene calls are TRBV14 and TRBJ2-7; D is unresolved. CDR3 length: 11 residues. CDR1 is SGHDN, CDR2 FVKESK, per germline. V lost 2 bases and J lost 9, with 8 bases in between. CDR3 DNA sequence: TGTGCCAGCAGCCAACTTCTGATGCAGTACTTC. It yields the protein CASSQLLMQYF.

This clonotype has at least ten counts. The J gene is TRBJ2-7, the V gene TRBV2, with 7 bases matching TRBD2. J lost 0 bases, V lost 7 bases, and 6 bases had no gene match. Germline values: CDR1 SNHLY, CDR2 FYNNEI. The CDR3 contains 14 residues. The CDR3 coding sequence is TGTGCCAGCATCCGGCGGGAGAGCTCCTACGAGCAGTACTTC. Protein sequence: CASIRRESSYEQYF.

A few counts support this clonotype. The rearrangement joins TRBV29-1 to TRBJ1-1, with unresolved D. This CDR3 spans 13 amino acids. The V end lost 0 bases, the J end lost 4 bases, and 9 bases lay between the germline ends. Germline CDR1 and CDR2: SQVTM and ANQGSEA. CDR3 DNA sequence: TGCAGCGTTGAAGATGATTGGAGCACTGAAGCTTTCTTT. It is translated as CSVEDDWSTEAFF.

The chain is built from TRBV7-2 and TRBJ2-7; TRBD2 agrees at 7 bases. Trimming removed 1 base from V and 5 bases from J; junction bases left unmatched: 14. CDR3 length: 17 amino acids. The germline CDR1 and CDR2 sequences are SGHTA and FQGNSA. CDR3 residues: CASSLVGDYIGGNEQYF. The CDR3 bases are TGTGCCAGCAGCTTAGTTGGGGACTACATCGGCGGGAACGAGCAGTACTTC.

The CDR3 region is CASSIKGTNSYEQYF. As DNA, the CDR3 is TGTGCCAGTAGTATAAAGGGCACCAACTCCTACGAGCAGTACTTC. The J gene is TRBJ2-7, the V gene TRBV19; D remains unclear. The germline V gene has CDR1 LNHDA and CDR2 SQIVND (reference sequence). V was clipped by 2 bases and J by 0 bases, with 11 bases between them. CDR3 size: 15 residues.

This clonotype was seen at least ten times. The J gene is TRBJ1-5, the V gene TRBV12-3 or TRBV12-4, with D tentatively TRBD1 (6 bases). The germline V and J ends were trimmed by 3 bases and 4 bases, with 13 bases remaining between them. The length of the CDR3 is 15 residues. The CDR3 DNA reads TGTGCCAGCAGTTTCTCAGGGGCGAGAAATCAGCCCCAGCATTTT. It specifies CASSFSGARNQPQHF.

The CDR3 protein is CASSYFRGQPQHF. The DNA of the CDR3 is TGTGCCAGCAGTTACTTCCGGGGTCAGCCCCAGCATTTT. The chain uses TRBV6-2 or TRBV6-3 and TRBJ1-5; D gene uncertain. CDR1 and CDR2 from the germline V gene are MNHEY and SVGEGT. This CDR3 is 13 amino acids long. The germline V and J ends were trimmed by 1 base and 6 bases, with 7 bases remaining between them.

CDR3 coding DNA: TGTGCCAGCAGCCAAGATCGGGACGTCGCTGAAGCTTTCTTT. It yields the protein CASSQDRDVAEAFF. The rearrangement uses TRBV3-1 and TRBJ1-1, with a tentative D call TRBD1 (5 bases). Deletions cut 0 bases from V and 6 bases from J, with 11 bases between. Germline lookup yields CDR1 LGHDT and CDR2 YNNKEL (reference sequence). This CDR3 contains 14 residues.

In this sample, this clonotype turned up a few times. This chain joins TRBV27 and TRBJ2-7; D is ambiguous. Deletions cut 2 bases from V and 4 bases from J, with 18 bases between. The CDR3 runs to 16 residues. Germline-derived CDR1 and CDR2 are MNHEY and SMNVEV (reference sequence). The CDR3 DNA sequence: TGTGCCAGCAGTTTAAAGGCGTCAAGTCTTACATACGAGCAGTACTTC. It codes for CASSLKASSLTYEQYF.

The genes are TRBV20-1 and TRBJ1-6; 9 bases line up with TRBD1. After removal of 5 bases from V and 6 bases from J, the junction contained 8 bases not matched to a gene. The CDR3 consists of 15 residues. Germline V lookup: CDR1 DFQATT, CDR2 SNEGSKA (reference sequence). The CDR3 spells CSAPSRDRANSPLHF. The CDR3 bases are TGCAGTGCTCCGAGCCGGGACAGGGCTAATTCACCCCTCCACTTT.

This clonotype came up many times. The rearrangement links TRBV15 to TRBJ1-1; the D gene is possibly TRBD1 (6 bases). The CDR3 contains 15 residues. Per germline, CDR1 LNHNV and CDR2 YYDKDF (reference sequence). Trimming pared 3 bases from V and 1 base from J, leaving 12 bases between. CDR3 protein: CATSRSRGSNTEAFF. CDR3 DNA sequence: TGTGCCACCAGCAGGAGCAGGGGTTCGAACACTGAAGCTTTCTTT.

Remarks on this clonotype: This likely reflects a read error, since a far larger clone is one base away. This sequence joins TRBV7-2 and TRBJ1-1; no reliable D call. The length of the CDR3 is 13 residues. The germline V and J ends were trimmed by 0 bases and 2 bases, with 4 bases remaining between them. CDR1 is SGHTA and CDR2 is FQGNSA in the germline V gene. CDR3 DNA sequence: TGTGCCAGCAGCTTAGCGATCAACACTGAAGCTTTCTTT. Its translation is CASSLAINTEAFF.

The gene calls are TRBV9 and TRBJ1-2; D possibly corresponds to TRBD1 (5 bases). This CDR3 comprises 15 residues. Germline CDR1 and CDR2: SGDLS and YYNGEE. Trimming removed 4 bases from V and 4 bases from J, with 17 bases in between. This CDR3 is CASSPTGALGYGYTF. CDR3 nucleotides: TGTGCCAGCAGCCCTACAGGAGCGCTTGGCTATGGCTACACCTTC.

Only a few counts were recorded for this clonotype. This chain connects TRBV20-1 to TRBJ1-1, with 12 bases lining up with TRBD1. Germline-derived CDR1 and CDR2 are DFQATT and SNEGSKA (reference sequence). The CDR3 has 14 residues. The ends lost 5 bases at V and 8 bases at J; junction bases unmatched: 9. The CDR3 is CSAVPGTGGGEAFF. CDR3 coding DNA: TGCAGTGCTGTCCCCGGGACAGGGGGCGGAGAAGCTTTCTTT.

V is TRBV30 and J is TRBJ1-5; D is perhaps TRBD1 (5 bases). The CDR3 is 16 amino acids. CDR1 and CDR2 from the germline V gene are GTSNPN and SVGIG (reference sequence). The V gene lost 2 bases and the J gene lost 0 bases, with 14 bases spanning the gap. In DNA form, the CDR3 reads TGTGCCTGGAGTCCTTGGGGCGCCGATAGCAATCAGCCCCAGCATTTT. Its translation: CAWSPWGADSNQPQHF.

V and J are TRBV6-1 and TRBJ2-5, with 13 positions matching TRBD2. With 6 bases clipped from V and 3 bases from J, the junction kept 7 bases outside the gene matches. This CDR3 contains 16 residues. Germline lookup yields CDR1 MNHNS and CDR2 SASEGT. The DNA of the CDR3 is TGTGCCAGCAGAGACCCCGGGACTAGCGGGGAAGAGACCCAGTACTTC. It yields the protein CASRDPGTSGEETQYF.

This clonotype was detected only a few times. The chain uses TRBV7-2 and TRBJ1-4; 7 nucleotides line up with TRBD1. Unmatched junction bases numbered 7, after V lost 4 bases and J lost 8 bases. This CDR3 is built from 14 residues. The germline V gene encodes CDR1 SGHTA and CDR2 FQGNSA. CDR3: CASSSLQGREKLFF. The CDR3 DNA reads as TGTGCCAGCAGCTCCTTACAGGGGAGGGAAAAACTGTTTTTT. Based on the CDR3 plus reference TRBV7-2 and TRBJ1-4, the full variable domain is GAGVSQSPSNKVTEKGKDVELRCDPISGHTALYWYRQSLGQGLEFLIYFQGNSAPDKSGLPSDRFSAERTGGSVSTLTIQRTQQEDSAVYLCASSSLQGREKLFFGSGTQLSVL.

This clonotype came up a few times. This chain joins TRBV19 and TRBJ1-5; 11 bases align to TRBD1. V dropped 1 base and J dropped 4; count of bases not matched to a gene: 6. This CDR3 region has 17 residues. Germline V gene sequence: CDR1 LNHDA, CDR2 SQIVND (reference sequence). In DNA, the CDR3 is TGTGCCAGTAGTATAGTGGGACAGGGGGTCTCAAATCAGCCCCAGCATTTT. Residues: CASSIVGQGVSNQPQHF.

The rearrangement uses TRBV7-6 and TRBJ1-2, with D possibly TRBD1 on 5 matching bases. The length of the CDR3 is 15 residues. Germline V gene sequence: CDR1 SGHVS, CDR2 FNYEAQ. Trimming left V 5 bases short and J 3 bases short, with 16 bases between. The CDR3 is CASSPRTGDDYGYTF. The CDR3 nucleotides are TGTGCCAGCAGCCCACGGACGGGGGATGACTATGGCTACACCTTC.

The table lists this clonotype with many counts. This chain uses TRBV5-5 with TRBJ2-5; 8 bases align to TRBD2. The CDR3 runs 15 residues. The V segment lost 4 bases and the J segment 4 bases; nucleotides outside the gene matches: 9. Germline-derived CDR1 and CDR2 are SGHKS and YYEKEE (reference sequence). CDR3 nucleotides: TGTGCCAGCAGCCAAATCGGGGGGGCCGGAGAGACCCAGTACTTC. It is translated as CASSQIGGAGETQYF.

The chain joins TRBV28 to TRBJ2-7; possibly TRBD2 for D (5 bases). V was shortened by 2 bases and J by 1 base, with 9 bases between the two germline ends. The CDR3 runs 14 residues. Germline loops: CDR1 MDHEN, CDR2 SYDVKM. The CDR3 reads CASSLMRASYEQYF. CDR3 coding DNA: TGTGCCAGCAGTTTAATGCGGGCATCCTACGAGCAGTACTTC.

This clonotype occurred a few times. The chain couples TRBV12-3 or TRBV12-4 to TRBJ2-2, with D uncertain. The ends were cut back, 3 bases at V and 0 bases at J, with 14 bases in the middle. This CDR3 region has 17 residues. This CDR3 is CASSFRMDTANTGELFF. CDR3 nucleotides: TGTGCCAGCAGTTTCCGAATGGATACTGCGAACACCGGGGAGCTGTTTTTT.

This clonotype was found many times. CDR3 residues: CASSGDGGHYGYTF. The CDR3 DNA reads TGTGCCAGCAGTGGCGACGGGGGCCACTATGGCTACACCTTC. V gene TRBV6-1 combines with J gene TRBJ1-2; a weak D match, TRBD1 (6 bases). The germline V gene encodes CDR1 MNHNS and CDR2 SASEGT. Trimming took 4 bases from V and 3 from J, leaving 12 bases between them. CDR3 size: 14 residues.

This clonotype was seen at least ten times. The chain has TRBV10-3 and TRBJ1-2; possible D gene TRBD1, 5 bases. CDR1 and CDR2 (germline): ENHRY, SYGVKD. The V gene lost 2 bases and the J gene lost 4 bases, with 8 bases spanning the gap. CDR3 size: 13 residues. CDR3 DNA sequence: TGTGCCATCAGTGAGGGGGACGGCTATGGCTACACCTTC. Translated, it gives CAISEGDGYGYTF.

A note on this clonotype: One base away lies a much larger clone, so this may be a sequencing read error. The genes are TRBV7-2 and TRBJ2-7; possibly TRBD2 for D (5 bases). Germline V gene data show CDR1 as SGHTA and CDR2 as FQGNSA. This CDR3 contains 14 residues. The CDR3 DNA reads as TGTGCCGGCAGCGGCCCTGGGAGCTCCTACGAGCAGTACTTC. Translated, it gives CAGSGPGSSYEQYF.

The rearrangement links TRBV7-8 to TRBJ1-5; no clear D. Looked up from germline, CDR1 is SGHVS and CDR2 is FQNEAQ. Trimming shortened V by 4 bases and J by 5 bases, and 12 bases separated the two germline ends. This CDR3 is 14 amino acids long. The CDR3: CASSSLPFDQPQHF. The CDR3 DNA is TGTGCCAGCAGCTCCCTCCCCTTTGATCAGCCCCAGCATTTT.

This clonotype was recorded at least ten times. This sequence joins TRBV28 and TRBJ1-2, with D tentatively TRBD1 (6 bases). CDR1 is MDHEN, CDR2 SYDVKM, per germline. V was clipped by 8 bases and J by 4 bases, with 14 bases between them. The CDR3 sequence is 13 residues long. DNA of the CDR3: TGTGCCAGCTCCGGGGGCGACCCCTATGGCTACACCTTC. Protein sequence: CASSGGDPYGYTF.

J is TRBJ1-3 and V is TRBV30, with a tentative D call TRBD1 (5 bases). Germline values: CDR1 GTSNPN, CDR2 SVGIG (reference sequence). This CDR3 has 13 amino acids. The V end was cut by 1 base, the J end by 5 bases, with 9 bases between. The CDR3 DNA reads as TGTGCCTGGAGTGGCGGGGCGCGAAACACCATATATTTT. It specifies CAWSGGARNTIYF.

The chain joins TRBV20-1 to TRBJ1-2; no definite D call. Per germline, CDR1 DFQATT and CDR2 SNEGSKA (reference sequence). The V and J ends lost 6 bases and 7 bases respectively, with 9 bases between them. The CDR3 totals 10 residues. As DNA, the CDR3 is TGCAGTGCCGACACCGTTGGCTACACCTTC. Its protein is CSADTVGYTF.

This clonotype has a handful of counts. The chain uses TRBV5-5 and TRBJ2-7; D may match TRBD1 or TRBD2 (5 bases each). Germline-derived CDR1 and CDR2 are SGHKS and YYEKEE (reference sequence). V lost 5 bases to trimming and J lost 3 bases, with 21 bases between them. The CDR3 is made up of 16 amino acids. The CDR3 sequence: CASSPPRFERGYEQYF. The DNA of the CDR3 is TGTGCCAGCAGTCCCCCCAGGTTCGAGAGGGGCTACGAGCAGTACTTC.

The rearrangement uses TRBV30 and TRBJ1-1; D unclear. V gave up 0 bases and J gave up 6 bases, with 8 bases separating them. This CDR3 region has 12 residues. In germline, CDR1 is GTSNPN, CDR2 SVGIG (reference sequence). CDR3 nucleotides: TGTGCCTGGAGTGTGGGTAGCGCTGAAGCTTTCTTT. Translation: CAWSVGSAEAFF.